This TCR beta chain was sequenced for a study of blood T cell repertoires in COVID-19. Across the study: COVID-19 samples collected from the United States, Italy and Spain covered acute and convalescent phases. Sample material is recorded as cDNA or gDNA derived from T cells, B-cell-depleted T cells, or PBMCs.

Trimming stripped 6 bases from V and 5 bases from J, with 8 bases between. The CDR3 has 11 amino acids. CDR1 DFQATT and CDR2 SNEGSKA come from the germline V gene (reference sequence). Source study methods: It was from reference gene primer amplification that nucleated cell counts were estimated. Clones were sequenced by immunoSEQ multiplex PCR, and TCRdb holds only the in-frame ones, with some missing. D and trimming come from the DNA, and the V and J calls and clone size come from that table. The sample consists of about 220,000 clones, approximately 78% of them appearing once. Patients in Seattle were enrolled during active infection, then followed longitudinally.

This clonotype was obtained from a woman in her seventies with COVID-19, enrolled during active disease. Input material: peripheral blood. The chain carries TRBV20-1 and TRBJ2-1, with TRBD2 as a possible D gene (5 bases). The CDR3 spells CSALAHNEQFF. The CDR3 DNA is TGCAGTGCCCTAGCTCACAATGAGCAGTTCTTC.